This T cell receptor beta chain was identified in a study of blood T cell repertoires in COVID-19. Study in general: The origin of the acute and convalescent COVID-19 samples was the United States, Italy and Spain. Sample material is recorded as cDNA or gDNA derived from T cells, B-cell-depleted T cells, or PBMCs.

Original handling: Amplification from reference gene primers served as the basis for estimated nucleated cell counts. The data were produced by immunoSEQ multiplex PCR, yet TCRdb's version contains in-frame clones alone and is incomplete. From that table come the V and J calls and clone size; the DNA was used to work out D and trimming. The sample holds under 300,000 clones, around nine tenths seen once. This clone was observed a single time. Germline V lookup: CDR1 ENHRY, CDR2 SYGVKD. The CDR3 covers 16 residues. V was cut by 9 bases and J by 2 bases, with 22 bases left in between. The chain carries TRBV10-3 and TRBJ1-1; D perhaps matches TRBD1 (5 bases). The specimen sequenced was peripheral blood. This clonotype was obtained from a woman aged 35 to 49 who had recovered from COVID-19. CDR3 DNA sequence: TGTGCCATACGCAGGGTGGAAGAGGCCATTAACACTGAAGCTTTCTTT. It encodes CAIRRVEEAINTEAFF.